The rows below give T cell receptor beta chains drawn from one sample of a study of brain T cells in children with intractable seizures. Repertoires were generated with immunoSEQ multiplex PCR, while TCRdb's copy carries only in-frame clones and drops some. The sample holds about 340,000 clones, about 93% seen once. Sequenced material: peripheral blood, taken 5 to 6 months after surgery. All receptors derive from a boy in the first two years of life with tuberous sclerosis and intractable seizures. The CDR3 runs from the conserved cysteine through the conserved F or W. D genes are given only for firm matches.

TRBJ2-4	NA	TRBV11-2	CASSLELGQDIQYF	TGTGCCAGCAGCTTAGAACTAGGTCAGGACATTCAGTACTTC
TRBJ2-7	TRBD2	TRBV10-1	CASSESRESEQYF	TGCGCCAGCAGTGAGTCGCGGGAGTCCGAGCAGTACTTC
TRBJ2-3	NA	TRBV3-1/TRBV3-2	CASSLASVADTQYF	TGTGCCAGCAGCCTTGCTAGTGTAGCAGATACGCAGTATTTT
TRBJ2-3	TRBD2	TRBV28	CASSYYTGTSAVLGTDTQYF	TGTGCCAGCAGTTATTATACCGGGACTAGCGCCGTCCTCGGCACAGATACGCAGTATTTT
TRBJ2-3	NA	TRBV21-1	CASSKTPGGTDTQYF	TGTGCCAGCAGCAAAACTCCAGGGGGGACAGATACGCAGTATTTT
TRBJ2-1	TRBD2	TRBV27	CASSPVAGVSSYNEQFF	TGTGCCAGCAGTCCGGTAGCGGGGGTGAGCTCCTACAATGAGCAGTTCTTC
TRBJ2-3	NA	TRBV5-1	CASSLRSSDYTDTQYF	TGCGCCAGCAGCTTGAGATCTAGCGATTACACAGATACGCAGTATTTT
TRBJ2-7	TRBD1	TRBV6-5	CASRPGQGSYEQYF	TGTGCCAGCAGACCTGGACAGGGCTCCTACGAGCAGTACTTC
TRBJ2-3	TRBD2	TRBV11-2	CASSLERLAGALGTDTQYF	TGTGCCAGCAGCTTAGAAAGGCTAGCGGGGGCCCTGGGCACAGATACGCAGTATTTT
TRBJ1-1	NA	TRBV30	CAWSHGPGRGLNTEAFF	TGTGCCTGGAGCCACGGCCCAGGGAGGGGATTGAACACTGAAGCTTTCTTT